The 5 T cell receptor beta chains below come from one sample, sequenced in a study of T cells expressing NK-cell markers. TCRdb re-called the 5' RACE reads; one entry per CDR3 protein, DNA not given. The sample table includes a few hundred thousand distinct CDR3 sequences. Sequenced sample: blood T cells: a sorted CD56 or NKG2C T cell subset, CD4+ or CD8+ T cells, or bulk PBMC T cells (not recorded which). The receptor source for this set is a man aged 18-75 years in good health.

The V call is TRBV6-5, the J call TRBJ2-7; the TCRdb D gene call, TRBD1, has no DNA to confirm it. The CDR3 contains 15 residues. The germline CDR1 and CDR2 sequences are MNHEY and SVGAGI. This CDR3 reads CASSSTGHHSYEQYF.

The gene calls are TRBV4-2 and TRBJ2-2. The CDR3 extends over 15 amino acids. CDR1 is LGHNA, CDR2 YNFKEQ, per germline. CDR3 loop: CASSQAEGVPGELFF.

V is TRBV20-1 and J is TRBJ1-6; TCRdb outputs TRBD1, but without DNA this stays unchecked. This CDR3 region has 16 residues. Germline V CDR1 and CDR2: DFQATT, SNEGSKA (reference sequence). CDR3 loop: CSARVYGTGENSPLHF.

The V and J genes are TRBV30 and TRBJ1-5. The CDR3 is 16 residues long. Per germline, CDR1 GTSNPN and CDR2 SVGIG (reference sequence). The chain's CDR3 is CAWSRAEGRSNQPQHF.

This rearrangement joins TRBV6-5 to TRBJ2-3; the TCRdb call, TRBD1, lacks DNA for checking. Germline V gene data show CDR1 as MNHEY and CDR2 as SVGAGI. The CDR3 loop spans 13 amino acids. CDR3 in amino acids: CASSSQRPTAQYF.